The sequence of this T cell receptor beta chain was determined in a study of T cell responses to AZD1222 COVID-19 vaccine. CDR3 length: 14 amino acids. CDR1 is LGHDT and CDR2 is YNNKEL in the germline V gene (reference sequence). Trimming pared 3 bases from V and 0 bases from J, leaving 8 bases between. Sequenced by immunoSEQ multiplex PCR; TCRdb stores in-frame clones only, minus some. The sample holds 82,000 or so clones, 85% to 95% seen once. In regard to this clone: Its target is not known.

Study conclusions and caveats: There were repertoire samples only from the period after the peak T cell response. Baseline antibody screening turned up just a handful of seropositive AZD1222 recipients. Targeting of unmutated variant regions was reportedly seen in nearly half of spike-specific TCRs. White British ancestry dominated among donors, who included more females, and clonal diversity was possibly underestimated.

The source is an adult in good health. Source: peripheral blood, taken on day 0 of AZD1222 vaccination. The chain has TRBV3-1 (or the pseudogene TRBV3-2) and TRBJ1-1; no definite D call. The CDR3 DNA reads TGTGCCAGCAGCCACCACTCCTTGAACACTGAAGCTTTCTTT. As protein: CASSHHSLNTEAFF.